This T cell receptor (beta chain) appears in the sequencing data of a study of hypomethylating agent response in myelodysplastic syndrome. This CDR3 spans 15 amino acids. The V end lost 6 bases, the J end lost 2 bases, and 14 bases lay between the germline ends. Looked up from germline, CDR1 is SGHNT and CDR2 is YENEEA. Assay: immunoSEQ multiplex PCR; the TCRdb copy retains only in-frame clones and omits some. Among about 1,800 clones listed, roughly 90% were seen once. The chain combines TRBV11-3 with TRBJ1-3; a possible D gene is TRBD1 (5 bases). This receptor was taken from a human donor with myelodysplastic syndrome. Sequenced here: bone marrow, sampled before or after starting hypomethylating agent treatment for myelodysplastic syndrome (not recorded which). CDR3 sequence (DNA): TGTGCCAGCAGAAACGACGGGACGGCTGGAAACACCATATATTTT. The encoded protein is CASRNDGTAGNTIYF.